This T cell receptor (beta chain) appears in the sequencing data of a study of metastatic and nonmetastatic thyroid tumors. This clone was seen many times. This CDR3 contains 17 residues. The V gene lost 0 bases and the J gene lost 2 bases, with 17 bases spanning the gap. Germline CDR1 reads SGHRS; CDR2 reads YFSETQ. Each patient went into thyroid surgery without having received any treatment. TCRdb called clones again from the PCR reads with MiXCR. This sample has 1,900 or so clones; 9.5% to 13% occur once, and the top ten carry roughly two fifths. This rearrangement joins TRBV5-1 to TRBJ2-5, with a possible D match to TRBD1 (7 bases). The sequence was collected from a female donor with papillary thyroid cancer or a benign thyroid nodule (not recorded which). Some clones in this sample may be carry-over from other donors' samples. Sequences were obtained from tumor tissue. The chain's CDR3 is CASSLAGGGSGQETQYF. The DNA of the CDR3 is TGCGCCAGCAGCTTGGCCGGAGGGGGCAGCGGGCAAGAGACCCAGTACTTC.